Presented here are 25 T cell receptor beta chains from one specimen sequenced in a study of OX40 agonist ivuxolimab in advanced cancers. Sequencing used immunoSEQ multiplex PCR; TCRdb keeps in-frame clones, though not all of them. The sample lists approximately 66,000 clones, 88% occurring once. The sequencing used CD4+ or CD8+ T cells sorted from blood, collected in a trial of the OX40 agonist ivuxolimab. Every receptor here comes from an adult with an advanced solid tumor such as melanoma, head and neck, liver or kidney cancer.

The table lists this clone with a count of one. The J gene is TRBJ1-1, the V gene TRBV7-9, with a tentative D call TRBD1 (5 bases). CDR3 size: 14 residues. Germline assignment: CDR1 SEHNR and CDR2 FQNEAQ (reference sequence). V was shortened by 5 bases and J by 6 bases, with 16 bases between the two germline ends. The CDR3 loop reads CASSPDQGRAEAFF. The CDR3, as DNA: TGTGCCAGCAGCCCAGACCAGGGACGCGCTGAAGCTTTCTTT.

The rearrangement links TRBV28 to TRBJ1-2, with D perhaps TRBD1 (6 bases). Germline CDR1 and CDR2: MDHEN and SYDVKM. The CDR3 covers 14 residues. V gave up 4 bases and J gave up 8 bases, with 17 bases separating them. The CDR3 loop reads CASSSTGHEGGYTF. DNA for the CDR3: TGTGCCAGCAGTTCCACGGGACACGAGGGAGGCTACACCTTC.

The chain combines TRBV5-8 with TRBJ1-1; TRBD1 agrees at 7 bases. CDR1 and CDR2 from the germline V gene are SGHTS and YDEGEE. The V and J ends lost 1 base and 4 bases, in that order; junction bases with no gene match: 10. This CDR3 spans 16 amino acids. The CDR3 reads CASSLRRGRGTTEAFF. In DNA, the CDR3 is TGTGCCAGCAGCTTGCGGAGGGGGCGAGGGACCACTGAAGCTTTCTTT.

The chain employs TRBV4-2 and TRBJ1-1; D possibly corresponds to TRBD1 (6 bases). Trimming removed 1 base from V and 1 base from J, with 7 bases in between. The CDR3 loop spans 14 amino acids. Germline CDR1 and CDR2: LGHNA and YNFKEQ. The CDR3 loop is CASSQGGGNTEAFF. For the CDR3, the DNA is TGTGCCAGCAGCCAAGGAGGGGGGAACACTGAAGCTTTCTTT.

The rearrangement joins TRBV5-6 to TRBJ2-3; D is possibly TRBD1 (5 bases). The germline V and J ends were trimmed by 3 bases and 6 bases, with 17 bases remaining between them. This CDR3 has 15 amino acids. Germline CDR1 SGHDT, CDR2 YYEEEE. CDR3 region: CASSSLRQGGDTQYF. CDR3 DNA sequence: TGTGCCAGCAGCTCCCTTCGGCAGGGTGGGGATACGCAGTATTTT.

This rearrangement joins TRBV6-1 to TRBJ1-2; D unclear. Germline V gives CDR1 MNHNS, CDR2 SASEGT. The CDR3 runs 13 residues. Deletions cut 3 bases from V and 1 base from J, with 6 bases between. CDR3 in amino acids: CASSEANNYGYTF. Written as DNA, the CDR3 is TGTGCCAGCAGTGAGGCGAATAACTATGGCTACACCTTC.

The V call is TRBV2, the J call TRBJ2-1; TRBD2 might be the D (5 bases). This CDR3 contains 15 residues. V lost 7 bases, J lost 5 bases, and 18 bases lay in between. The germline V gene encodes CDR1 SNHLY and CDR2 FYNNEI. In DNA, the CDR3 is TGTGCCAGCAAGAAGGCGGGCTTCAACAACAATGAGCAGTTCTTC. It codes for CASKKAGFNNNEQFF.

This clone was observed a handful of times. V is TRBV6-1 and J is TRBJ2-2; D may be TRBD1 (5 bases). The germline V gene has CDR1 MNHNS and CDR2 SASEGT. This CDR3 spans 15 amino acids. Trimming removed 6 bases from V and 0 bases from J, with 11 bases in between. The CDR3 DNA follows: TGTGCCAGCAGACAATCCAGGGCGAACACCGGGGAGCTGTTTTTT. Its translation: CASRQSRANTGELFF.

The chain carries TRBV10-3 and TRBJ2-5; 12 bases agree with TRBD1. Germline assignment: CDR1 ENHRY and CDR2 SYGVKD. V was clipped by 5 bases and J by 5 bases; unmatched bases: 6. The CDR3 is 15 residues long. The CDR3: CAISRSGQGAETQYF. CDR3 nucleotide sequence: TGTGCCATCAGTCGCTCGGGACAGGGGGCCGAGACCCAGTACTTC.

The V gene is TRBV2, the J gene TRBJ2-5; weak D call: TRBD1 (6 bases). V was shortened by 6 bases and J by 4 bases, with 12 bases between the two germline ends. Germline-derived CDR1 and CDR2 are SNHLY and FYNNEI. The CDR3 is made up of 13 amino acids. The CDR3 DNA sequence: TGTGCCAGCAGAAGCAGAGGGGGAGAGACCCAGTACTTC. Translation: CASRSRGGETQYF.

The rearrangement links TRBV6-1 to TRBJ2-7; 7 positions agree with TRBD2. The CDR3 is 12 residues long. The junction had 4 bases not matched to a gene; V was cut back by 5 bases and J by 6 bases. Germline values: CDR1 MNHNS, CDR2 SASEGT. The CDR3 nucleotides are TGTGCCAGCAGTACGGGGGGAGGCGAGCAGTACTTC. This sequence encodes CASSTGGGEQYF.

There are a few counts of this clone. The chain joins TRBV2 to TRBJ2-5; D is unclear. This CDR3 region has 11 residues. Germline V gives CDR1 SNHLY, CDR2 FYNNEI. V was trimmed by 7 bases and J by 1 base, leaving 4 bases between them. The CDR3 region is CASTAQETQYF. CDR3 nucleotide sequence: TGTGCCAGCACGGCCCAAGAGACCCAGTACTTC.

This clone was seen a handful of times. J is TRBJ1-5 and V is TRBV10-3; TRBD1 is a possible D gene (6 bases). The CDR3 runs 13 residues. Germline values: CDR1 ENHRY, CDR2 SYGVKD. V dropped 11 bases and J dropped 8 bases, with 19 bases sitting between them. The CDR3 is CASAGNGDKPQHF. For the CDR3, the DNA is TGTGCCTCCGCAGGGAACGGGGACAAGCCCCAGCATTTT.

This chain links TRBV28 with TRBJ1-2; D is perhaps TRBD1 (5 bases). The CDR3 loop spans 13 amino acids. Per the germline V gene, CDR1 is MDHEN and CDR2 is SYDVKM. With 7 bases removed from V and 2 bases from J, the gap between germline ends came to 11 bases. The CDR3 region is CASNGAPNYGYTF. CDR3 coding DNA: TGTGCCAGCAACGGGGCGCCAAACTATGGCTACACCTTC.

This chain connects TRBV5-4 to TRBJ1-3, with D unclear. The CDR3 length is 13 residues. V dropped 2 bases and J dropped 0 bases, with 3 bases sitting between them. The germline CDR1 and CDR2 sequences are SGHNT and YYREEE (reference sequence). The CDR3 sequence: CASSFNSGNTIYF. The CDR3 coding sequence is TGTGCCAGCAGCTTTAACTCTGGAAACACCATATATTTT.

This chain links TRBV1 with TRBJ2-1; TRBD2 was called by the table and not checked on the DNA. TRBV1 is flagged as a pseudogene. The length of the CDR3 is 16 residues. In DNA, the CDR3 is TGCACCAGCAGCCAAGATCCGCAGCGGGGGAACAATGAGCAGTTCTTC. Its protein is CTSSQDPQRGNNEQFF.

The chain carries TRBV20-1 and TRBJ1-6, with no clear D. The CDR3 spans 10 residues. CDR1 is DFQATT and CDR2 is SNEGSKA in the germline V gene (reference sequence). Trimming shortened V by 5 bases and J by 14 bases, and 10 bases separated the two germline ends. As DNA, the CDR3 is TGCAGTGCTCTCGAGACTGCCCTCCACTTT. It codes for CSALETALHF.

V is TRBV7-5 and J is TRBJ1-2; TRBD1 is the table's D call, not checked against the DNA. TRBV7-5 has pseudogene status. This CDR3 region has 13 residues. The CDR3 nucleotides are TGTGCCAGAAGCCTCCGGGACAGGGTTGGCTACACCTTC. It yields the protein CARSLRDRVGYTF.

The chain combines TRBV14 with TRBJ1-2; D may be TRBD1 (5 bases). Germline V gene sequence: CDR1 SGHDN, CDR2 FVKESK. V dropped 1 base and J dropped 4 bases, with 7 bases sitting between them. The CDR3 totals 13 residues. This CDR3 reads CASSQAGFYGYTF. The CDR3 DNA sequence: TGTGCCAGCAGCCAAGCAGGGTTCTATGGCTACACCTTC.

This chain joins TRBV20-1 and TRBJ1-1; D not certain. Trimming pared 4 bases from V and 3 bases from J, leaving 6 bases between. This CDR3 spans 11 amino acids. CDR1 and CDR2 (germline): DFQATT, SNEGSKA (reference sequence). For the CDR3, the DNA is TGCAGTGCTACTGGTTACACTGAAGCTTTCTTT. Translating it yields CSATGYTEAFF.

The rearrangement uses TRBV5-1 and TRBJ2-7; TRBD1 agrees at 10 bases. The trim removed 2 bases at V and 4 bases at J, leaving 6 bases unmatched. The CDR3 spans 15 residues. Germline V gene lookup returns CDR1 SGHRS and CDR2 YFSETQ. The CDR3 DNA reads TGCGCCAGCAGCTTCGGACAGGGGGAACGTTACGAGCAGTACTTC. This translates into CASSFGQGERYEQYF.

The chain uses TRBV2 and TRBJ1-5; 10 bases are a match to TRBD1. Germline V gene lookup returns CDR1 SNHLY and CDR2 FYNNEI. J lost 6 bases, V lost 5 bases, and 7 bases had no gene match. There are 15 residues in the CDR3. CDR3 bases: TGTGCCAGCAGTTGGGACAGGGGAATAGGTCAGCCCCAGCATTTT. Translating gives CASSWDRGIGQPQHF.

The chain has TRBV28 and TRBJ1-1; maybe TRBD1 (6 bases). The CDR3 runs 15 residues. Trimming shortened V by 2 bases and J by 4 bases, and 14 bases separated the two germline ends. Germline V CDR1 and CDR2: MDHEN, SYDVKM. CDR3 amino acids: CASSLGGRVSTEAFF. The DNA of the CDR3 is TGTGCCAGCAGTTTAGGGGGGCGCGTGAGCACTGAAGCTTTCTTT.

This chain links TRBV19 with TRBJ2-7; TRBD2 might be the D (7 bases). Germline V lookup: CDR1 LNHDA, CDR2 SQIVND (reference sequence). Trimming cost V 5 bases and J 0 bases, with 11 bases left between them. The CDR3 length is 14 residues. CDR3: CASSRGGDSYEQYF. For the CDR3, the DNA is TGTGCCAGTAGTCGAGGGGGGGACTCCTACGAGCAGTACTTC.

The chain uses TRBV2 and TRBJ1-5; a possible D gene is TRBD1 (6 bases). CDR1 is SNHLY, CDR2 FYNNEI, per germline. V lost 7 bases to trimming and J lost 4 bases, with 11 bases between them. The CDR3 has 13 residues. CDR3 sequence: CASKGQPNQPQHF. CDR3 sequence (DNA): TGTGCCAGCAAAGGACAGCCAAATCAGCCCCAGCATTTT.